The present entry profiles one T cell receptor beta chain with its context. This clone's antigen is unknown. No per-base quality is available; no much larger clone lies one base away. There are 14 amino acids in the CDR3, from cysteine to phenylalanine inclusive. The kept DNA is CDR3 alone, 42 bases in frame from the first base. V drops 4 bases and J drops 1 base, leaving 11 bases in between. According to the germline V gene, CDR1 reads SGHRS and CDR2 reads YFSETQ. The method was the immunoSEQ multiplex PCR assay. The authors processed their data as follows. A statistical classification framework was built for diagnosing cytomegalovirus status from the catalog of TCR beta chain sequences. Drawn from immuneACCESS, this table holds only the in-frame rearrangements with V and J called that TCRdb kept. Clones are partly lost; checked studies trace under half to an unresolved V gene and leave the rest unexplained. V and J calls and clone size are as listed in that table; D and trimming were resolved from the DNA. For this sample there are fewer than 150,000 clones; more than 70% appear just once. Together, the top ten hold roughly 1.4% of the sample.

The sample is drawn from a study of cytomegalovirus exposure and HLA in healthy donors (dated by TCRdb to the late 2010s). General notes on the study: According to a later analysis, one platform produced both the roughly 120 validation repertoires and the approximately 670 repertoires of the first cohort. The study was designed to test whether signatures of past pathogen exposure could be identified by cataloging public T cell receptors. A separate validation cohort of 100 to 150 different subjects was used in addition to the 666-subject first cohort. To predict cytomegalovirus infection status, the study combined high-throughput TCR immunosequencing, statistical association of individual TCRs with disease status, and machine learning. Paper-wide results and their limitations: All 120 or so repertoires were used to score co-occurrence in the validation cohort in a later analysis, because that analysis had no HLA typing for the cohort. A later analysis found that TCRs clustered in the first cohort also tended to co-occur in the 95 to 150 validation repertoires, with 90% to 95% of cluster scores above 0. Cytomegalovirus status was reported to be diagnosed by the classifier with high specificity and sensitivity in both the original and validation cohorts. The authors suggested that the approach could potentially be generalized to other disease states and immunological phenotypes. In vitro tests confirmed that a few of the cytomegalovirus-associated TCR beta chains recognize cytomegalovirus antigens. In the study, 150 to 200 TCR beta chains were listed as associated with cytomegalovirus. Most TCR sequences were observed very rarely across donors, whereas some public TCRs were present in many individuals.

Donors formed part of the validation cohort, which comprised 120 subjects and was distinct from the first cohort of 550 to 850 subjects. Sequencing was done on a sample of PBMCs. This sequence was found in a man aged 25-45 years in good health and CMV-seronegative. The sequence joins TRBV5-1 to TRBJ1-1; too little of a D gene remains to name it. Here is the DNA: TGCGCCAGCAGCCTCCTAGGTGAGAACACTGAAGCTTTCTTT. Its product reads: CASSLLGENTEAFF.